A single sample is the source of the 4 T cell receptor beta chains below, sequenced in a study of response to subunit inactivated influenza vaccine. TCRdb used MiXCR to reprocess the RT-PCR reads, holding one entry per CDR3 protein. The table has hundreds of thousands of distinct CDR3 sequences, under 20% seen once. The input for sequencing was PBMCs from blood, taken roughly 5 days after vaccination. Receptors were obtained from a man in his fifties who received an inactivated influenza vaccine.

With respect to this clonotype: A much more abundant neighbour one base away suggests this may be a read error. This chain links TRBV5-1 with TRBJ2-7; possibly TRBD1 for D (6 bases). CDR3 length: 15 residues. Germline CDR1 SGHRS, CDR2 YFSETQ. The CDR3 DNA sequence: TGCGTCAGCAGCTTGTCCCCGGACAGAACCTACGAGCAGTACTTC. Amino acid sequence: CVSSLSPDRTYEQYF.

The chain employs TRBV5-1 and TRBJ2-7, with TRBD1 matching over 9 bases. The germline gives CDR1 SGHRS, CDR2 YFSETQ. V shed 0 bases and J 6 bases; nucleotides not matched to a gene: 10. The CDR3 has 16 residues. Here the CDR3 reads CASSLGGPGQGSEQYF. The DNA for the CDR3 is TGCGCCAGCAGCTTGGGGGGACCGGGACAGGGTTCCGAGCAGTACTTC.

The rearrangement uses TRBV20-1 and TRBJ2-3; tentatively, D is TRBD2 (5 bases). The germline V and J ends were trimmed by 1 base and 4 bases, with 15 bases remaining between them. CDR1 and CDR2 from the germline V gene are DFQATT and SNEGSKA (reference sequence). The length of the CDR3 is 15 residues. CDR3 amino acids: CSARVGSTHADTQYF. CDR3 bases: TGCAGTGCTAGAGTAGGGAGCACTCACGCAGATACGCAGTATTTT.

This chain uses TRBV7-9 with TRBJ2-5; TRBD1 agrees at 7 bases. CDR1 and CDR2 from the germline V gene are SEHNR and FQNEAQ (reference sequence). This CDR3 is built from 15 residues. V shed 4 bases, J shed 4 bases, and the junction held 9 bases outside the gene matches. The chain's CDR3 is CASSSIPTGLETQYF. The CDR3 DNA reads TGTGCCAGCAGCTCGATCCCGACAGGGTTAGAGACCCAGTACTTC.